The 14 T cell receptor beta chains below all came from one sample that was sequenced in a study of cytomegalovirus exposure and HLA in healthy donors. Primers: 60 Vbeta forward and 13 Jbeta reverse. Sequencing used immunoSEQ multiplex PCR; TCRdb keeps in-frame clones, though not all of them. The table lists around 170,000 clones, over 70% of them singletons, with around 1.5% in the top ten. Sequencing input: PBMCs. These receptors all come from a man between 18 and 29 years old in good health and CMV-seronegative.

This clone has just a few counts. The V gene is TRBV7-9, the J gene TRBJ1-2; TRBD1 aligns across 7 bases. The V gene end was trimmed by 3 bases and the J gene end by 6 bases; junction bases not matched to a gene: 7. CDR3 length: 14 residues. Germline V lookup: CDR1 SEHNR, CDR2 FQNEAQ (reference sequence). The CDR3 DNA follows: TGTGCCAGCAGCTTCGAGACAGGGCTCCATGGCTACACCTTC. This sequence encodes CASSFETGLHGYTF.

The chain joins TRBV5-4 to TRBJ2-2, with TRBD2 matching 7 bases. CDR3 length: 18 amino acids. V dropped 0 bases and J dropped 2; count of bases not matched to a gene: 10. Looked up from germline, CDR1 is SGHNT and CDR2 is YYREEE (reference sequence). Here the CDR3 DNA reads TGTGCCAGCAGCTTGGGCGGGAGTGTCTTGAGAAACACCGGGGAGCTGTTTTTT. Translating gives CASSLGGSVLRNTGELFF.

The chain uses TRBV5-8 and TRBJ2-1; maybe TRBD2 (6 bases). This CDR3 comprises 17 residues. Per germline, CDR1 SGHTS and CDR2 YDEGEE. Between the trimmed V and J ends, which lost 2 bases and 3 bases, there was a span of 18 bases. The CDR3 DNA reads as TGTGCCAGCAGCTTTTCTAGGACGGGAGCAGGCTACAATGAGCAGTTCTTC. This encodes CASSFSRTGAGYNEQFF.

CDR3 bases: TGTGCCAGCAGCTCCACAGGAGATTTGGGGCAGTTCTTC. It is translated as CASSSTGDLGQFF. This chain uses TRBV7-3 with TRBJ2-1; a weak D match, TRBD1 (5 bases). The CDR3 runs 13 residues. In germline, CDR1 is SGHTA, CDR2 FQGTGA. V lost 4 bases and J 12 bases, leaving 16 bases between the germline ends.

This chain joins TRBV25-1 and TRBJ1-2; D gene ambiguous. This CDR3 contains 11 residues. Trimming stripped 1 base from V and 7 bases from J, with 4 bases between. Per the germline V gene, CDR1 is MGHDK and CDR2 is SYGVNS. CDR3 DNA: TGTGCCAGCAGTGAATGGAGTGGCTACACCTTC. Amino acid sequence: CASSEWSGYTF.

The chain recombines TRBV6-6 with TRBJ1-2; D is unclear. Germline CDR1 is MNHNY and CDR2 is SVGAGI (reference sequence). V was cut by 3 bases and J by 6 bases, with 20 bases left in between. This CDR3 spans 16 amino acids. This CDR3 reads CASSYLSEGGSHGYTF. The CDR3, as DNA: TGTGCCAGCAGTTATCTATCGGAGGGAGGGTCCCATGGCTACACCTTC.

The gene calls are TRBV7-9 and TRBJ2-1, with TRBD2 identical over 7 bases. V trimming: 5 bases; J trimming: 7 bases; junction bases outside the gene matches: 8. In germline, CDR1 is SEHNR, CDR2 FQNEAQ (reference sequence). The CDR3 is 14 residues long. In DNA form, the CDR3 reads TGTGCCAGCAGCACCTGGGGGGGAGGGAATGAGCAGTTCTTC. Translating it yields CASSTWGGGNEQFF.

The chain carries TRBV19 and TRBJ2-7; maybe TRBD2 (6 bases). The CDR3 spans 14 residues. The V gene's germline CDR1 is LNHDA and CDR2 SQIVND (reference sequence). V lost 3 bases, J lost 4 bases, and 13 bases lay in between. CDR3 in DNA: TGTGCCAGTAGTATCGGAGGGCTTTTTTACGAGCAGTACTTC. This translates into CASSIGGLFYEQYF. The full variable domain, in which reference TRBV19 and TRBJ2-7 provide the parts outside the CDR3, is DGGITQSPKYLFRKEGQNVTLSCEQNLNHDAMYWYRQDPGQGLRLIYYSQIVNDFQKGDIAEGYSVSREKKESFPLTVTSAQKNPTAFYLCASSIGGLFYEQYFGPGTRLTVT.

The chain has TRBV5-4 and TRBJ1-2; D unresolved. V was shortened by 4 bases and J by 8 bases, with 12 bases between the two germline ends. Germline V gene lookup returns CDR1 SGHNT and CDR2 YYREEE (reference sequence). The CDR3 length is 12 residues. The CDR3 region has the DNA TGTGCCAGCAGCGGCGACAAGTGGGGCTACACCTTC. This encodes CASSGDKWGYTF.

The chain joins TRBV10-3 to TRBJ2-7; 7 positions agree with TRBD2. There are 15 residues in the CDR3. CDR1 is ENHRY, CDR2 SYGVKD, per germline. V lost 5 bases to trimming and J lost 6 bases; unmatched junction nucleotides: 13. The CDR3 reads CAISPSIPGRVEQYF. CDR3 DNA sequence: TGTGCCATCAGTCCTAGTATTCCGGGGAGGGTCGAGCAGTACTTC.

The V call is TRBV4-1, the J call TRBJ2-7; TRBD2 agrees at 7 bases. Germline trimming cut 1 base from V and 5 bases from J; bases unmatched to any gene: 11. Germline loops: CDR1 MGHRA, CDR2 YSYEKL. The CDR3 runs to 16 residues. This CDR3 reads CASSQVRSSGVNEQYF. DNA for the CDR3: TGCGCCAGCAGCCAAGTACGGTCTAGCGGTGTAAACGAGCAGTACTTC.

The chain combines TRBV27 with TRBJ1-1; D not resolved. The germline V gene encodes CDR1 MNHEY and CDR2 SMNVEV (reference sequence). The CDR3 length is 15 residues. Trimming stripped 1 base from V and 0 bases from J, with 9 bases between. CDR3 sequence: CASSLYHGLNTEAFF. CDR3 in DNA: TGTGCCAGCAGTTTATATCACGGTTTGAACACTGAAGCTTTCTTT.

This clone came up a few times. The chain couples TRBV27 to TRBJ2-7; 9 positions match TRBD2. Trimming at V came to 5 bases and at J to 3 bases, leaving 8 bases not matched to a gene. From germline, CDR1 is MNHEY and CDR2 SMNVEV (reference sequence). The CDR3 loop spans 15 amino acids. The DNA of the CDR3 is TGTGCCAGCAGTAAAACTAGCGGGTTAGGCTACGAGCAGTACTTC. Its protein product is CASSKTSGLGYEQYF.

The V call is TRBV29-1, the J call TRBJ2-7; possible D gene TRBD1, 5 bases. The germline gives CDR1 SQVTM, CDR2 ANQGSEA. The CDR3 spans 16 residues. The ends were cut back, 5 bases at V and 1 base at J, with 21 bases in the middle. CDR3 DNA sequence: TGCAGCGTTACCCGGATAGGGAAGAAGGGGTCCTACGAGCAGTACTTC. Its translation: CSVTRIGKKGSYEQYF.